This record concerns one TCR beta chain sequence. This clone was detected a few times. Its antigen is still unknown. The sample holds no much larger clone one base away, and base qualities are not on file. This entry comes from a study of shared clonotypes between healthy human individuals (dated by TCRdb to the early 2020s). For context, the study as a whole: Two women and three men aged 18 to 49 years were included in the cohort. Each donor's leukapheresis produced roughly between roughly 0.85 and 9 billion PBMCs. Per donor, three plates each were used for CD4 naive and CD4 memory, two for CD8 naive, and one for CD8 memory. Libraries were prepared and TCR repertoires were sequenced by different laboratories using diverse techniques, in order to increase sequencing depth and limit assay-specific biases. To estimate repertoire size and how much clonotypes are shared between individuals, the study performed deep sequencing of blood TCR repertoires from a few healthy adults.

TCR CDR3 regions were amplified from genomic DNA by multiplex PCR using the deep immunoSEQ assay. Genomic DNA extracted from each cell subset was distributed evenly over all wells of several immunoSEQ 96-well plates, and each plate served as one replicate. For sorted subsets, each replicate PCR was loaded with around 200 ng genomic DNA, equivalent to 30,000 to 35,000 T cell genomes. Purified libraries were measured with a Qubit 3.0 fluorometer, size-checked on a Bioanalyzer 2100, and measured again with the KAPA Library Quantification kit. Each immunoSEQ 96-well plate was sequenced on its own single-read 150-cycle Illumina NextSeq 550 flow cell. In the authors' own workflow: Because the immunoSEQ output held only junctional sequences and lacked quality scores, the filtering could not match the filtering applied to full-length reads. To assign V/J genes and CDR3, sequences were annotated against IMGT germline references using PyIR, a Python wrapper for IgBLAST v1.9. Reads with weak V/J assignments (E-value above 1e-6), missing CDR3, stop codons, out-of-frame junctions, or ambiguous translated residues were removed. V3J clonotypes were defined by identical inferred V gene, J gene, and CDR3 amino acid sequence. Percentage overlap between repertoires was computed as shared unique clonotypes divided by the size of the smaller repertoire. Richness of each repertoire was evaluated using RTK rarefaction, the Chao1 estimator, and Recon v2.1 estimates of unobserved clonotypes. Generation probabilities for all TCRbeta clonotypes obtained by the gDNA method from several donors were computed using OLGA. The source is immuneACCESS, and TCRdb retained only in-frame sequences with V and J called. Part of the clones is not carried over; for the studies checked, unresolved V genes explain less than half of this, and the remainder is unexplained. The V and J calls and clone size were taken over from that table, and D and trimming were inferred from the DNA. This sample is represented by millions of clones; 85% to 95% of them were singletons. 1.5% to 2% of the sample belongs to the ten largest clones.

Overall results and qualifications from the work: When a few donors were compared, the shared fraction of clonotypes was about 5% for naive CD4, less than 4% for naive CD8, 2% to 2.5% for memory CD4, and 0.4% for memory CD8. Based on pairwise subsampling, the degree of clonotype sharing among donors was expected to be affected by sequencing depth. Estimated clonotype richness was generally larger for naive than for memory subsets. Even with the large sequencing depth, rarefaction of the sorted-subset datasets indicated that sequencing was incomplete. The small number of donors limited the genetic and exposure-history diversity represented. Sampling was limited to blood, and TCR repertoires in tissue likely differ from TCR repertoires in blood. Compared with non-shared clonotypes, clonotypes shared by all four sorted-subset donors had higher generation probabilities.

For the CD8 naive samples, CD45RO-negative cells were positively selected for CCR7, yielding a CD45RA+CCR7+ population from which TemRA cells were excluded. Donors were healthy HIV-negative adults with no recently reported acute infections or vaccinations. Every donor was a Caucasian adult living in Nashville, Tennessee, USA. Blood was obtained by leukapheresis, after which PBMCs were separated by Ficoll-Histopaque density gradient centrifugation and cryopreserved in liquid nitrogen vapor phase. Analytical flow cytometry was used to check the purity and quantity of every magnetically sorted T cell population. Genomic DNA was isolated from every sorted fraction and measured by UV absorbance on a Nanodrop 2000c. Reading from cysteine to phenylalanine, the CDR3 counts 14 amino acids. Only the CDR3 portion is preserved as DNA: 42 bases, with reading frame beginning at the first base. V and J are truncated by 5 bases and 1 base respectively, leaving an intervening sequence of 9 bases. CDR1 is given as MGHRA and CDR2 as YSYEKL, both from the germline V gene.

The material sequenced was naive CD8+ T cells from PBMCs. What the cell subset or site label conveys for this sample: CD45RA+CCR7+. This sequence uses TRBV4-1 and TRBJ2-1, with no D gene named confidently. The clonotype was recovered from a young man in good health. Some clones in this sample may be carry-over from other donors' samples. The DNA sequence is TGCGCCAGCAGCGGGGTTGGGTCCTACAATGAGCAGTTCTTC. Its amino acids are CASSGVGSYNEQFF.